This is a list of T cell receptor beta chains from one sample in a study of shared clonotypes between healthy human individuals. Libraries were prepared by immunoSEQ multiplex PCR; TCRdb keeps only in-frame clonotypes and omits some of them. The table shows over a million clones, with roughly 97% occurring only once. Material: naive CD4+ T cells sorted from blood. These receptors were obtained from a man aged 30-40 years in good health. Each CDR3 is given with its conserved first and last residue. The order of the fields is J gene, D gene, clone size, V gene, CDR3 DNA, CDR3 protein. The D gene is left open where the match is weak. Clone size is given for some rows only: seen once, a few or many times, or a class if the clone is expanded.

TRBJ1-2,.,few,TRBV18,TGTGCCAGCTCACCACACGAGGGTCCCGTCGGCTACACCTTC,CASSPHEGPVGYTF
TRBJ2-5,.,.,TRBV5-5,TGTGCCAGCAGCAGTGGGGGGCAAGAGACCCAGTACTTC,CASSSGGQETQYF
TRBJ1-3,.,.,TRBV6-1,TGTGCCAGCAGTCGGTCTGCTACCTCTGGAAACACCATATATTTT,CASSRSATSGNTIYF
TRBJ2-1,TRBD2,.,TRBV30,TGTGCCTGGAGTTTAGGACTAGCGGGAGGCTACAATGAGCAGTTCTTC,CAWSLGLAGGYNEQFF
TRBJ1-2,.,.,TRBV28,TGTGCCAGCAGTCCGTTAGGAACGGAACAGGACTACTATGGCTACACCTTC,CASSPLGTEQDYYGYTF
TRBJ2-1,TRBD2,.,TRBV9,TGTGCCAGCAGCGTAGTGTCTAGCGGGAGTCGACATGAGCAGTTCTTC,CASSVVSSGSRHEQFF
TRBJ2-2,TRBD2,.,TRBV7-3,TGTGCCAGCAGCTTAATCGGGCTAGCGGGAGTTAGTACCGGGGAGCTGTTTTTT,CASSLIGLAGVSTGELFF
TRBJ2-1,.,.,TRBV9,TGTGCCAGCAGCGTAGAAGGAGGGTGGGGGATCGCCTACAATGAGCAGTTCTTC,CASSVEGGWGIAYNEQFF
TRBJ2-5,TRBD2,.,TRBV11-2,TGTGCCAGCAGCTCCGCGGGGACTAGCGGACAAGAGACCCAGTACTTC,CASSSAGTSGQETQYF
TRBJ2-2,.,.,TRBV5-1,TGCGCCAGCAAGTCCCGGGAGAACACCGGGGAGCTGTTTTTT,CASKSRENTGELFF
TRBJ2-6,.,once,TRBV10-2,TGCGCCAGCAGGGGATTCACTGGGGGCGCCAACGTCCTGACTTTC,CASRGFTGGANVLTF
TRBJ2-3,.,.,TRBV6-5,TGTGCCAGCAGAGAGAGCACAGATACGCAGTATTTT,CASRESTDTQYF
TRBJ1-4,.,.,TRBV10-3,TGTGCCATCAGAGAAGGTGAAAAACTGTTTTTT,CAIREGEKLFF
TRBJ2-5,TRBD1,.,TRBV18,TGTGCCAGCTCTCACAGTTCCGGGACAGCGTACCAAGAGACCCAGTACTTC,CASSHSSGTAYQETQYF
TRBJ1-1,.,.,TRBV7-3,TGTGCCAGCAGCCCCGCCTATTCCAGTCCAGCTTTCTTT,CASSPAYSSPAFF
TRBJ2-6,.,.,TRBV7-9,TGTGCCAGCAGCCAGGCAGGGGAAGGGGCCAACGTCCTGACTTTC,CASSQAGEGANVLTF
TRBJ2-1,TRBD2,.,TRBV14,TGTGCCAGCAGCTTAGGACTAGCGATCTACAATGAGCAGTTCTTC,CASSLGLAIYNEQFF
TRBJ1-1,TRBD1,.,TRBV5-6,TGTGCCAGCAGCTTGGCCTCTAGGACAGGGACGAACACTGAAGCTTTCTTT,CASSLASRTGTNTEAFF
TRBJ1-1,TRBD1,.,TRBV2,TGTGCCAGCAGGCGGACAGGGGGGATCGGCACTGAAGCTTTCTTT,CASRRTGGIGTEAFF
TRBJ1-1,.,.,TRBV29-1,TGCAGCGTCCGAAAACCCGCAGGGGCCCGGAGGGACACTGAAGCTTTCTTT,CSVRKPAGARRDTEAFF
TRBJ1-2,TRBD1,.,TRBV6-5,TGTGCCAGCAAGGGAAGACAGGGGCTGTCCTATGGCTACACCTTC,CASKGRQGLSYGYTF
TRBJ2-1,.,.,TRBV20-1,TGCAGTGCTAGAGATCGGGCTAGCTTGTTCTTC,CSARDRASLFF
TRBJ2-2,TRBD1,.,TRBV28,TGTGCCAGCGGGACAGGGTGGAACGGGGAGCTGTTTTTT,CASGTGWNGELFF
TRBJ2-4,.,.,TRBV2,TGTGCCAGCAGATACACCTCCTCGGGTCAGTACTTC,CASRYTSSGQYF
TRBJ2-3,.,.,TRBV11-2,TGTGCCAGCAGCGCCCAGGGCCCCCCACAAGATACGCAGTATTTT,CASSAQGPPQDTQYF
TRBJ2-3,TRBD1,.,TRBV11-3,TGTGCCAGCAGCCTTGGGACAGGGCCAGATACGCAGTATTTT,CASSLGTGPDTQYF
TRBJ2-2,TRBD1,.,TRBV6-5,TGTGCCAGCAGGAAAGTACAGGGGCCCGGGGAGCTGTTTTTT,CASRKVQGPGELFF
TRBJ2-7,TRBD2,.,TRBV6-5,TGTGCCAGCAGTTATTATAGCGGGGACGGTTACGAGCAGTACTTC,CASSYYSGDGYEQYF
TRBJ1-1,.,.,TRBV27,TGTGCCAGCAGTTTATCTCCTCGGGGGGACACTGAAGCTTTCTTT,CASSLSPRGDTEAFF
TRBJ2-2,TRBD2,.,TRBV6-6,TGTGCCAGCAGCCCTAGCGGGGCCGGCCCCACCGGGGAGCTGTTTTTT,CASSPSGAGPTGELFF
TRBJ2-5,.,.,TRBV5-1,TGCGCCAGCAGCTTGGAAGGGGGACTCAGGGAGACCCAGTACTTC,CASSLEGGLRETQYF
TRBJ1-2,.,.,TRBV19,TGTGCCAGTAGTTCGCCGTCCAATAACTATGGCTACACCTTC,CASSSPSNNYGYTF
TRBJ1-5,.,.,TRBV18,TGTGCCAGCTCCCGTGACAGAAATAGCAATCAGCCCCAGCATTTT,CASSRDRNSNQPQHF
TRBJ2-3,.,.,TRBV5-1,TGCGCCAGCAGCTCCTGGGGTGGGAGCCTGAAAGGAGGCACAGATACGCAGTATTTT,CASSSWGGSLKGGTDTQYF
TRBJ1-1,TRBD1,.,TRBV5-1,TGCGCCAGCAGCCCGGGACAGGGCGGGACGGTTCGCTTT,CASSPGQGGTVRF
TRBJ2-7,TRBD1,.,TRBV19,TGTGCCAGTAGTACCAAGACAGGGATGGGAGATATAGGCGAGCAGTACTTC,CASSTKTGMGDIGEQYF
TRBJ2-7,.,.,TRBV5-8,TGTGCCAGCCGGGGGAGGTCCAGAGCCTACGAGCAGTACTTC,CASRGRSRAYEQYF
TRBJ2-7,TRBD2,.,TRBV5-1,TGCGCCTCTGCCCAAAGCGGGAGTTTAGTCTTC,CASAQSGSLVF
TRBJ2-5,.,once,TRBV4-3,TGCGCCAGCAGCCACATCCAGGGAGAGACCCAGTACTTC,CASSHIQGETQYF
TRBJ1-5,.,.,TRBV10-3,TGTGCCATCAGTGAAGGCAGGGTTGATCAGCCCCAGCATTTT,CAISEGRVDQPQHF
TRBJ2-7,TRBD2,.,TRBV10-3,TGTGCCATAAGCTCTAGCGGGAGATCCTACGAGCAGTACTTC,CAISSSGRSYEQYF
TRBJ2-7,TRBD1,once,TRBV27,TGTGCCAGCAGGAGACAGGGCAGAAGCTCCTACGAGCAGTACTTC,CASRRQGRSSYEQYF
TRBJ2-2,.,.,TRBV7-6,TGTGCCAGCAGCCGGGGCCGGGAAGCCGGGGAGCTGTTTTTT,CASSRGREAGELFF
TRBJ2-1,TRBD2,once,TRBV7-9,TGTGCCAGCAGCTTATATGGGCGGGAGGCCCCCTACAATGAGCAGTTCTTC,CASSLYGREAPYNEQFF
TRBJ1-1,TRBD1,.,TRBV5-4,TGTGCCAGCAGCTCAAGACCGGGACAGGGTGTTATGAACACTGAAGCTTTCTTT,CASSSRPGQGVMNTEAFF
TRBJ2-1,TRBD1,.,TRBV7-3,TGTGCCAGCAGCTTACGTCCAGACAGGGTCTATGAGCAGTTCTTC,CASSLRPDRVYEQFF
TRBJ2-5,.,once,TRBV5-4,TGTGCCAGCAGCTCGCTAGGGGAGACCCAGTACTTC,CASSSLGETQYF
TRBJ1-1,.,.,TRBV2,TGTGCCAGCAAAAGCACACCGGAGGCTGAAGCTTTCTTT,CASKSTPEAEAFF